This T cell receptor (beta chain) was sequenced for a study of PD-L1 blockade in urothelial cancer. In the study overall: Per blood sample, T cells had a median of around 150,000.

Sequencing used immunoSEQ multiplex PCR; TCRdb keeps in-frame clones, though not all of them. The repertoire consists of about 80,000 clones, with roughly 90% occurring once and the leading ten covering more than 5.5%. Individual patients had between 1 and 8 samples, taken pretreatment and on-treatment. The clonotype comes from a woman in her sixties or seventies with urothelial cancer. The sample consisted of PBMCs, taken around atezolizumab (anti-PD-L1) treatment.

The CDR3 reads CASSVRDEAFF. The DNA for the CDR3 is TGTGCCAGCAGCGTACGGGATGAAGCTTTCTTT. The chain joins TRBV9 to TRBJ1-1; D remains unclear. V was pared by 1 base and J by 7 bases, with 5 bases between. The CDR3 is made up of 11 amino acids. From germline, CDR1 is SGDLS and CDR2 YYNGEE.